This record concerns one T cell receptor (beta chain) sequence. The protocol was immunoSEQ multiplex PCR, while the TCRdb copy is restricted to in-frame clones and leaves out a portion. The repertoire consists of some 720,000 clones, with approximately 88% occurring once and the leading ten covering about 0.01%. This sample was included in a study of shared T cell receptors in the human thymus. These data also featured in a second study, about human thymus T cells. That study adds: The sample donors, healthy Finnish infants, were having corrective surgery for congenital heart defects. Resected material from corrective heart surgery provided the thymus tissue analysed. Use of V and J genes seemed skewed within the thymic and blood repertoires. Unrelated individuals reportedly shared highly overlapping thymic TCR repertoires.

The sequencing input was thymocytes. The receptor's source is a boy under two years old with a congenital heart defect.

In DNA, the CDR3 is TGTGCCAGCAGGGTAGCGGGAGGGCCTGAGAATGAGCAGTTCTTC. Residues: CASRVAGGPENEQFF. The rearrangement joins TRBV13 to TRBJ2-1, with TRBD2 identical over 11 bases. The CDR3 runs 15 residues. CDR1 is PRHDT, CDR2 FYEKMQ, per germline (reference sequence). V gave up 6 bases and J gave up 7 bases; unmatched junction bases: 8.